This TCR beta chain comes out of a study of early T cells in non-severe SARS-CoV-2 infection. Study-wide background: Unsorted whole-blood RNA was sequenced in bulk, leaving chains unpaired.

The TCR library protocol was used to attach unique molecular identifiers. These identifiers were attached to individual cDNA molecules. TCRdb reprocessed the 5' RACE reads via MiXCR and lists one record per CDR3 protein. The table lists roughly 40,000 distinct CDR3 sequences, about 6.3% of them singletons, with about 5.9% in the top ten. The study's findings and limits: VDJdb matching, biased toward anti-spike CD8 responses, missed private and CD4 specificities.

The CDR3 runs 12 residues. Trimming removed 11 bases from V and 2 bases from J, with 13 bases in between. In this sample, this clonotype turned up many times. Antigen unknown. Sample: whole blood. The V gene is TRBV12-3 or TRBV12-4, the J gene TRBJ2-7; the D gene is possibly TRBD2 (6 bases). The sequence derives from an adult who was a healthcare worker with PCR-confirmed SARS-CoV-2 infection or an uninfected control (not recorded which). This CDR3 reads CASGGGPYEQYF. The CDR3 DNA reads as TGTGCCTCCGGGGGAGGCCCCTACGAGCAGTACTTC.